This T cell receptor (beta chain) was identified during a study of cytomegalovirus exposure and HLA in healthy donors (dated by TCRdb to between 2016 and 2019). For context, the study as a whole: According to a later analysis, the 120 validation repertoires were produced on the same platform as the approximately 610 repertoires of the first cohort. The aim of the study was to test whether cataloging public T cell receptors could identify signatures of past pathogen exposure. In addition to the first cohort of 650 to 750 subjects, a separate validation cohort of 100 to 150 different subjects was used. High-throughput TCR immunosequencing, statistical association of individual TCRs with disease status, and machine learning were combined to predict cytomegalovirus infection status. General study outcomes and caveats: According to the authors, the approach could potentially be generalized to other disease states and immunological phenotypes. In both the original and validation cohorts, the classifier was reported to diagnose cytomegalovirus status with high specificity and sensitivity. Of the cluster scores, about 94% were above 0 in a later analysis, which found that TCRs clustered in the first cohort also tended to co-occur in the 120 validation repertoires. Across donors, most TCR sequences were observed very rarely, whereas some public TCRs were present in many individuals. The study listed 164 TCR beta chains as associated with cytomegalovirus. Three of the identified cytomegalovirus-associated TCR beta chains were confirmed in vitro to be specific for cytomegalovirus antigens. All 120 or so repertoires were used to score co-occurrence in the validation cohort in a later analysis, because that analysis had no HLA typing for the cohort.

CDR1 and CDR2 are read off the germline V gene as SGHRS and YFSETQ. V loses 0 bases at its end and J loses 5 bases; junction bases beyond the gene matches: 7. The CDR3, cysteine through phenylalanine, is 15 amino acids long. Of the read, only the CDR3 DNA is kept; its 45 bases are in frame from base 1. For this clone: The antigen it recognizes is unknown. No base quality values were provided; no much bigger clone lies one nucleotide off.

The protocol used for the library was the immunoSEQ multiplex PCR assay. Concerning the study's data processing: A statistical classification framework was developed to diagnose cytomegalovirus status using the catalog of TCR beta chain sequences. TCRdb holds this immuneACCESS table with in-frame rearrangements only. Some clones are missing; in checked studies, unresolved V genes explain under half, and the rest has no known cause. The V and J calls and the clone size are those of that table, but D and trimming were determined from the DNA. This sample is represented by 150,000 to 200,000 clones; around nine tenths of them were singletons. 2% to 3% of the sample is taken by the ten largest. The donors belonged to the validation cohort of 90 to 150 subjects, which was separate from the roughly 670-subject first cohort.

The TCR was taken from a young man in good health and CMV-seropositive. The rearrangement combines TRBV5-1 with TRBJ2-7; the central 8 bases match TRBD1. The source material was PBMCs. The CDR3 here reads CASSLAGTGGDEQYF. DNA sequence: TGCGCCAGCAGCTTGGCCGGGACAGGAGGGGACGAGCAGTACTTC. Extended through the reference TRBV5-1 and TRBJ2-7 proteins, this CDR3 yields the full variable domain: KAGVTQTPRYLIKTRGQQVTLSCSPISGHRSVSWYQQTPGQGLQFLFEYFSETQRNKGNFPGRFSGRQFSNSRSEMNVSTLELGDSALYLCASSLAGTGGDEQYFGPGTRLTVT.